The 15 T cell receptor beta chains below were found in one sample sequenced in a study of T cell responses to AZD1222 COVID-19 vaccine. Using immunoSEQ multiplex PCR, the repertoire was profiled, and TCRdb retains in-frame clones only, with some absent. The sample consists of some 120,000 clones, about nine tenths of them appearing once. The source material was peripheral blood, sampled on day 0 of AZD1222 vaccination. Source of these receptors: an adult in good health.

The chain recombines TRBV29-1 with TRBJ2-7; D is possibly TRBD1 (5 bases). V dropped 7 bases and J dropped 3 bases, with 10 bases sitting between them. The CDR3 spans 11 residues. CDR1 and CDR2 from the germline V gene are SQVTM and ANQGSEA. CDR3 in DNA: TGCAGCGCAGGGAACGGCTACGAGCAGTACTTC. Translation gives CSAGNGYEQYF.

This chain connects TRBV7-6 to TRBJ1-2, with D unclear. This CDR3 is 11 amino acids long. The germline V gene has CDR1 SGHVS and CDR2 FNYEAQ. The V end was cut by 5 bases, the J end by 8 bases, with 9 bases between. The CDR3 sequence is CASSALGGYTF. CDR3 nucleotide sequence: TGTGCCAGCAGCGCCCTTGGAGGCTACACCTTC.

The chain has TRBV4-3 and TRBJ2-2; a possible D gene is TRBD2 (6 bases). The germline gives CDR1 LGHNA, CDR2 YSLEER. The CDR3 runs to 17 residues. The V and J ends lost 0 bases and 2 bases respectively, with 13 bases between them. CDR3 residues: CASSQDTGGINTGELFF. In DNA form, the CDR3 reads TGCGCCAGCAGCCAAGACACAGGCGGGATAAACACCGGGGAGCTGTTTTTT.

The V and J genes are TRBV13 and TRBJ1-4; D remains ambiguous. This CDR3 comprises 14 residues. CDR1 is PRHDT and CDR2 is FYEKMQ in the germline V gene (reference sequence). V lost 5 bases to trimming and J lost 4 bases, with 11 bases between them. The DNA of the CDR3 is TGTGCCAGCAGCACCCGGGGTCGTAATGAAAAACTGTTTTTT. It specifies CASSTRGRNEKLFF.

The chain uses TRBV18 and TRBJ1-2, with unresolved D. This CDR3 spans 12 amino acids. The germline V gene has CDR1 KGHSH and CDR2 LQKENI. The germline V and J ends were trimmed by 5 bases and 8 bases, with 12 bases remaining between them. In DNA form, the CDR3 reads TGTGCCAGCTCAGGTCCCCGCCGGGGCTACACCTTC. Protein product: CASSGPRRGYTF.

The CDR3 DNA is TGTGCCAGCACCCCGGGACTAGGAGGAGATACGCAGTATTTT. Translation: CASTPGLGGDTQYF. This chain links TRBV2 with TRBJ2-3; 8 bases agree with TRBD2. CDR3 length equals 14 residues. CDR1 SNHLY and CDR2 FYNNEI come from the germline V gene. The V segment lost 7 bases and the J segment 5 bases; nucleotides outside the gene matches: 8.

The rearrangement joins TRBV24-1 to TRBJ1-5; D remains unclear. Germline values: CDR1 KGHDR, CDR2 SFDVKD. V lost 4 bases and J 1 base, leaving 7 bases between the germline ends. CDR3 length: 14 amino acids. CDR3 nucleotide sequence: TGTGCCACCAGTGACAGGATAAGCAATCAGCCCCAGCATTTT. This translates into CATSDRISNQPQHF.

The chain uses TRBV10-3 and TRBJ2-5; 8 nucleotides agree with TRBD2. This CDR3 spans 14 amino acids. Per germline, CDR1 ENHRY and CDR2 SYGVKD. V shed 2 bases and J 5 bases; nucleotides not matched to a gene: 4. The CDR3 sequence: CAISEKREPETQYF. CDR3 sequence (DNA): TGTGCCATCAGTGAGAAGCGGGAGCCGGAGACCCAGTACTTC.

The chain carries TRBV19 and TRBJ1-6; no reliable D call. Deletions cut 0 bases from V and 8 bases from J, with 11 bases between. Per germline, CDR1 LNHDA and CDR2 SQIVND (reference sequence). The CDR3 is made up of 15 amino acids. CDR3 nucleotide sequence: TGTGCCAGTAGTATAGACGGAAGAGGTTATTCACCCCTCCACTTT. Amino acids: CASSIDGRGYSPLHF.

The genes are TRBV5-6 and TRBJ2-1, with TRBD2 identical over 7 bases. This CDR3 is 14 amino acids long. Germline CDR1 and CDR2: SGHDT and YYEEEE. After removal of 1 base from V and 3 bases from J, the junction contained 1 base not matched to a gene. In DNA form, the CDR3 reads TGTGCCAGCAGCTTGACTAGCGACTACAATGAGCAGTTCTTC. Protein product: CASSLTSDYNEQFF.

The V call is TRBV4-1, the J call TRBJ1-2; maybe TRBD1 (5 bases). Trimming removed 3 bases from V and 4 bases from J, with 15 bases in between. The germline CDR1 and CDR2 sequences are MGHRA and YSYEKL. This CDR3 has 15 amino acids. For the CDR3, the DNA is TGCGCCAGCAGCCAGGGATGGCTGAGGGGCTATGGCTACACCTTC. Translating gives CASSQGWLRGYGYTF.

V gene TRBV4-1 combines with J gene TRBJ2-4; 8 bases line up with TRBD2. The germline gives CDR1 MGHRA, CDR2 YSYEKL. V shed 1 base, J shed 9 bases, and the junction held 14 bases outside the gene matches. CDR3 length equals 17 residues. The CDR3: CASSQAFGLAEGGIQYF. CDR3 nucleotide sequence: TGCGCCAGCAGCCAAGCCTTCGGACTAGCCGAGGGAGGCATTCAGTACTTC.

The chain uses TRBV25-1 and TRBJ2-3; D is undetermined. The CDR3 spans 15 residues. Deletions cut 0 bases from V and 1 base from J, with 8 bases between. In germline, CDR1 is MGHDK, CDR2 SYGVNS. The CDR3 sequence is CASSEYKVGTDTQYF. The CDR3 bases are TGTGCCAGCAGTGAATATAAGGTGGGCACAGATACGCAGTATTTT.

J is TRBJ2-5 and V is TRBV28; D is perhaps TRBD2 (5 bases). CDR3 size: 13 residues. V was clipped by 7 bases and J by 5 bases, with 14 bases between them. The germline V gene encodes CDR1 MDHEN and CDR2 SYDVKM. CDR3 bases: TGTGCCAGCACCAATTTTAGAGGGGAGACCCAGTACTTC. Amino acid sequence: CASTNFRGETQYF.

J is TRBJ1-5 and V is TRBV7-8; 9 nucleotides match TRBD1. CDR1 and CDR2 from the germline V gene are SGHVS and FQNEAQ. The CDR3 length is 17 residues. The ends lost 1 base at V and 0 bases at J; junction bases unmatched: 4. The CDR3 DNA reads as TGTGCCAGCAGCTTAGGACCGGGACAGGGTAGCAATCAGCCCCAGCATTTT. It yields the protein CASSLGPGQGSNQPQHF.